The 7 T cell receptor beta chains presented below share a single source sample, sequenced in a study of cytomegalovirus exposure and HLA in healthy donors. The assay was immunoSEQ multiplex PCR, and TCRdb's table has in-frame clones only and misses some. Of 150,000 or so clones in the sample, 85% to 90% were seen once. The sample consisted of PBMCs. Receptors were obtained from a woman aged 18 to 35 in good health and CMV-seropositive.

This clone is a singleton in its sample. The chain combines TRBV7-2 with TRBJ2-3; 10 nucleotides line up with TRBD2. The CDR3 sequence is 16 residues long. Germline-derived CDR1 and CDR2 are SGHTA and FQGNSA. Trimming cost V 4 bases and J 4 bases; bases outside gene matches: 8. CDR3 nucleotides: TGTGCCAGCAGCTCCCCGGGTCTAGCGGGAGCAGATACGCAGTATTTT. This encodes CASSSPGLAGADTQYF.

The chain combines TRBV9 with TRBJ2-5, with TRBD2 matching 11 bases. Unmatched junction bases numbered 6, after V lost 4 bases and J lost 4 bases. The CDR3 is 15 residues long. CDR1 is SGDLS and CDR2 is YYNGEE in the germline V gene. DNA of the CDR3: TGTGCCAGCAGCCTCGGACTAGCGGGTCGAGAGACCCAGTACTTC. It translates to CASSLGLAGRETQYF.

The chain uses TRBV27 and TRBJ2-3; no firm D call. Trimming took off 5 bases at V and 5 bases at J, with 11 bases between the two ends. Per the germline V gene, CDR1 is MNHEY and CDR2 is SMNVEV (reference sequence). The CDR3 is 13 residues long. Here the CDR3 DNA reads TGTGCCAGCAGTCCCTACGAGATAGATACGCAGTATTTT. Protein sequence: CASSPYEIDTQYF.

The chain recombines TRBV6-1 with TRBJ2-4; D gene uncertain. With 2 bases removed from V and 2 bases from J, the gap between germline ends came to 7 bases. Germline CDR1 MNHNS, CDR2 SASEGT. This CDR3 region has 14 residues. The CDR3 loop is CASSESGPKNIQYF. CDR3 coding DNA: TGTGCCAGCAGTGAATCAGGCCCCAAAAACATTCAGTACTTC.

As DNA, the CDR3 is TGTGCCAGCAGTTTTTATCGGACAGGCGAACCCACAGATACGCAGTATTTT. It specifies CASSFYRTGEPTDTQYF. The chain joins TRBV28 to TRBJ2-3; 7 nucleotides align to TRBD1. Germline V CDR1 and CDR2: MDHEN, SYDVKM. The length of the CDR3 is 17 residues. With V trimmed by 3 bases and J by 2 bases, 11 bases remained unmatched.

The genes are TRBV27 and TRBJ2-1; TRBD1 matches at 7 bases. The germline gives CDR1 MNHEY, CDR2 SMNVEV (reference sequence). The ends lost 2 bases at V and 0 bases at J; junction bases unmatched: 7. The CDR3 is 17 residues long. The CDR3 is CASSLTYRGLSYNEQFF. The CDR3 bases are TGTGCCAGCAGTTTAACCTACAGGGGCCTCTCCTACAATGAGCAGTTCTTC.

V is TRBV30 and J is TRBJ2-7; 8 nucleotides align to TRBD1. V gave up 2 bases and J gave up 3 bases; unmatched junction bases: 3. CDR3 length equals 13 residues. Germline-derived CDR1 and CDR2 are GTSNPN and SVGIG (reference sequence). This chain's CDR3 is CAWSRDRIYEQYF. The CDR3 bases are TGTGCCTGGAGTAGGGACAGGATCTACGAGCAGTACTTC. The complete variable domain, with remaining parts taken from reference TRBV30 and TRBJ2-7, reads SQTIHQWPATLVQPVGSPLSLECTVEGTSNPNLYWYRQAAGRGLQLLFYSVGIGQISSEVPQNLSASRPQDRQFILSSKKLLLSDSGFYLCAWSRDRIYEQYFGPGTRLTVT.